The sequence of this T cell receptor (beta chain) was determined in a study of T cells in Graves' hyperthyroidism and ophthalmopathy. Study-level results: The model forecast ophthalmopathy, anticipating it by a median approximately 6 months before onset. In blood, most of the thyroid clonotypes expanded above 0.001 were also present.

The CDR3 has 18 amino acids. Germline V gene lookup returns CDR1 SGHNT and CDR2 YYREEE (reference sequence). The V gene end was trimmed by 4 bases and the J gene end by 5 bases; junction bases not matched to a gene: 18. In this sample, this clonotype turned up many times. Its antigen remains unknown. Amplification yielded TCR beta CDR3 regions, with RNA transcripts as the source. A set of HTBI primers served as the primers for a first-round RT-PCR of the TCR CDR3. A single record per CDR3 protein comes from TCRdb applying MiXCR to the multiplex PCR reads. The repertoire has hundreds of thousands of distinct CDR3 sequences, approximately 14% of them found once; the top ten carry roughly an eighth. Individuals with ophthalmopathy presented a Clinical Activity Score of at least 3, a NOSPECS grade of at least 4 and a duration under 3 months.

The source is a woman in her forties or fifties with Graves' ophthalmopathy. The genes are TRBV5-4 and TRBJ2-1; 7 nucleotides align to TRBD1. Material for sequencing was blood. CDR3 sequence (DNA): TGTGCCAGCAGCCACAGCCGCCAGGGGGTCCCGATCGACAATGAGCAGTTCTTC. Protein product: CASSHSRQGVPIDNEQFF.